This T cell receptor (beta chain) was documented in a study of control samples from healthy donors and cancer patients. Sequenced by immunoSEQ multiplex PCR; TCRdb stores in-frame clones only, minus some. Of 120,000 or so clones in the sample, about nine tenths were seen once. CDR3 length: 15 residues. Germline CDR1 and CDR2: WSHSY and SAAADI. Germline trimming cut 8 bases from V and 3 bases from J; bases unmatched to any gene: 4. The TCR sequence derives from a man aged 18-30 years in good health. The sequenced sample consisted of blood. The chain has TRBV10-2 and TRBJ2-6; 10 bases agree with TRBD1. CDR3 amino acids: CASLTGGVGANVLTF. The CDR3, as DNA: TGCGCCAGCCTGACAGGGGGCGTTGGGGCCAACGTCCTGACTTTC.